What follows are 19 T cell receptor beta chains derived from one specimen sequenced in a study of OX40 agonist ivuxolimab in advanced cancers. The method was immunoSEQ multiplex PCR; TCRdb's version includes in-frame clones alone and lacks a portion of them. In the table there are tens of thousands of clones, 75% to 90% of which are singletons. Specimen: CD4+ or CD8+ T cells sorted from blood, collected in a trial of the OX40 agonist ivuxolimab. These receptors came from an adult with an advanced solid tumor such as melanoma, head and neck, liver or kidney cancer.

The rearrangement joins TRBV7-9 to TRBJ2-6; D not resolved. The CDR3 length is 13 residues. CDR1 is SEHNR, CDR2 FQNEAQ, per germline (reference sequence). Trimming pared 9 bases from V and 3 bases from J, leaving 9 bases between. CDR3 loop: CARDPVGANVLTF. CDR3 in DNA: TGTGCCAGAGACCCTGTTGGGGCCAACGTCCTGACTTTC.

This rearrangement joins TRBV19 to TRBJ2-7; TRBD2 agrees at 10 bases. The CDR3 length is 14 residues. The ends lost 5 bases at V and 3 bases at J; junction bases unmatched: 4. Germline V gene lookup returns CDR1 LNHDA and CDR2 SQIVND (reference sequence). This chain's CDR3 is CASSAIAGGYEQYF. The CDR3 DNA reads TGTGCCAGTAGTGCCATAGCGGGAGGCTACGAGCAGTACTTC.

The J gene is TRBJ1-4, the V gene TRBV19; 8 bases line up with TRBD1. The CDR3 length is 16 residues. Trimming took 8 bases from V and 1 from J; bases not matched to a gene: 9. The germline V gene has CDR1 LNHDA and CDR2 SQIVND (reference sequence). DNA for the CDR3: TGTGCCAGTTCGTGGCAGGGGGCGCGAACTAATGAAAAACTGTTTTTT. As protein: CASSWQGARTNEKLFF.

The chain uses TRBV28 and TRBJ1-5; the D is unclear. The CDR3 runs 14 residues. CDR1 is MDHEN and CDR2 is SYDVKM in the germline V gene. The ends were cut back, 7 bases at V and 2 bases at J, with 12 bases in the middle. The CDR3 here is CASNAGTRNQPQHF. In DNA form, the CDR3 reads TGTGCCAGCAATGCCGGAACACGCAATCAGCCCCAGCATTTT.

The rearrangement joins TRBV10-1 to TRBJ1-2; D gene ambiguous. The CDR3 runs to 11 residues. V lost 2 bases and J 7 bases, leaving 5 bases between the germline ends. Germline loops: CDR1 WNHNN, CDR2 SYGVQD (reference sequence). The CDR3 reads CASSEGSGYTF. For the CDR3, the DNA is TGCGCCAGCAGTGAGGGGAGTGGCTACACCTTC.

This chain connects TRBV6-4 to TRBJ2-2; no reliable D call. V was clipped by 2 bases and J by 4 bases, with 5 bases between them. Germline V gene data show CDR1 as MRHNA and CDR2 as SNTAGT. This CDR3 spans 13 amino acids. The CDR3 is CASSDLPTGELFF. The CDR3 DNA reads as TGTGCCAGCAGTGACCTGCCCACCGGGGAGCTGTTTTTT.

This rearrangement joins TRBV19 to TRBJ2-2; TRBD1 or TRBD2 may be the D gene (5 bases each). Trimming stripped 7 bases from V and 4 bases from J, with 10 bases between. The CDR3 spans 13 residues. CDR1 and CDR2 (germline): LNHDA, SQIVND (reference sequence). DNA of the CDR3: TGTGCCAGTAATTGGGGGAGCACCGGGGAGCTGTTTTTT. It translates to CASNWGSTGELFF.

The chain joins TRBV27 to TRBJ1-6; TRBD1 matches 9 bases. Germline CDR1 MNHEY, CDR2 SMNVEV (reference sequence). V dropped 2 bases and J dropped 7; count of bases not matched to a gene: 3. There are 15 residues in the CDR3. CDR3 amino acids: CASSLRTGVNSPLHF. The CDR3 DNA is TGTGCCAGCAGTTTACGGACAGGGGTGAATTCACCCCTCCACTTT.

This clone was picked up one time. The chain has TRBV4-1 and TRBJ2-7; 9 positions agree with TRBD1. CDR3 length equals 16 residues. The V and J ends lost 4 bases and 4 bases, in that order; junction bases with no gene match: 11. CDR1 is MGHRA and CDR2 is YSYEKL in the germline V gene. CDR3 in DNA: TGCGCCAGCAGCCCGATACCGGGACAGGGACTATACGAGCAGTACTTC. This encodes CASSPIPGQGLYEQYF.

The chain combines TRBV10-3 with TRBJ2-7; 9 nucleotides match TRBD1. V trimming: 6 bases; J trimming: 3 bases; junction bases outside the gene matches: 9. Germline values: CDR1 ENHRY, CDR2 SYGVKD. This CDR3 is built from 15 residues. The CDR3 DNA sequence: TGTGCCATCAGAAGTGACGCGGGACAGGGCTACGAGCAGTACTTC. It is translated as CAIRSDAGQGYEQYF.

Details on this clone: The sample carries other DNA sequences with the same CDR3. This chain links TRBV7-8 with TRBJ2-2, with D perhaps TRBD1 (5 bases). The germline V gene encodes CDR1 SGHVS and CDR2 FQNEAQ. V was pared by 2 bases and J by 9 bases, with 13 bases between. The CDR3 contains 14 residues. DNA for the CDR3: TGTGCCAGCAGCTTACGAGATCAGGGATGGGAGCTGTTTTTT. Translating gives CASSLRDQGWELFF.

This clone was observed once. This chain links TRBV5-6 with TRBJ2-7; either TRBD1 or TRBD2 may supply D (5 bases each). The germline CDR1 and CDR2 sequences are SGHDT and YYEEEE. V lost 2 bases and J 6 bases, leaving 18 bases between the germline ends. CDR3 length: 15 residues. CDR3 sequence reads: CASSFFWAGDPEQYF. As DNA, the CDR3 is TGTGCCAGCAGCTTCTTCTGGGCCGGGGACCCCGAGCAGTACTTC.

To note about this clone: One junction end disagrees with the germline gene, perhaps due to a read error. J is TRBJ2-5 and V is TRBV6-5; TRBD1 aligns across 9 bases. Germline CDR1 is MNHEY and CDR2 is SVGAGI. The CDR3 extends over 14 amino acids. This chain's CDR3 is CVSKRTGQGETQYF. CDR3 bases: TGTGTCAGCAAGAGAACGGGACAGGGAGAGACCCAGTACTTC.

The chain recombines TRBV19 with TRBJ2-1, with D hard to call. Germline V gene data show CDR1 as LNHDA and CDR2 as SQIVND (reference sequence). Trimming shortened V by 6 bases and J by 1 base, and 13 bases separated the two germline ends. The CDR3 extends over 15 amino acids. The CDR3, as DNA: TGTGCCAGTAGACCCGGGCTTCGTTCCTACAATGAGCAGTTCTTC. This encodes CASRPGLRSYNEQFF.

The rearrangement links TRBV2 to TRBJ1-2, with 10 nucleotides matching TRBD1. J was trimmed by 1 base and V by 6 bases; bases with no gene match: 14. Germline V gives CDR1 SNHLY, CDR2 FYNNEI. This CDR3 has 18 amino acids. CDR3 residues: CASRSPLGQGTINYGYTF. DNA of the CDR3: TGTGCCAGCAGGTCCCCTTTGGGACAGGGGACCATTAACTATGGCTACACCTTC.

The chain carries TRBV6-1 and TRBJ1-2; maybe TRBD1 (6 bases). This CDR3 has 13 amino acids. The germline CDR1 and CDR2 sequences are MNHNS and SASEGT. Trimming pared 7 bases from V and 8 bases from J, leaving 17 bases between. The CDR3, as DNA: TGTGCCAGCACCCCGGGGGCAGGGTACGGCTACACCTTC. It is translated as CASTPGAGYGYTF.

The genes are TRBV6-5 and TRBJ2-5; D is undetermined. V dropped 2 bases and J dropped 3 bases, with 16 bases sitting between them. CDR3 length: 16 amino acids. CDR1 and CDR2 (germline): MNHEY, SVGAGI. The CDR3: CASSYTPSDLKETQYF. CDR3 coding DNA: TGTGCCAGCAGTTACACCCCCTCCGACCTCAAAGAGACCCAGTACTTC.

The chain uses TRBV28 and TRBJ1-2; D call uncertain. Germline-derived CDR1 and CDR2 are MDHEN and SYDVKM. V lost 2 bases and J lost 1, with 11 bases in between. CDR3 size: 15 residues. The CDR3 region is CASSLRAPFNYGYTF. The CDR3 DNA reads TGTGCCAGCAGTTTAAGGGCACCCTTTAACTATGGCTACACCTTC.

The V call is TRBV10-3, the J call TRBJ2-3; D possibly corresponds to TRBD1 (6 bases). Trimming left V 4 bases short and J 0 bases short, with 11 bases between. Germline V gene data show CDR1 as ENHRY and CDR2 as SYGVKD. The CDR3 is 15 amino acids. The chain's CDR3 is CAISAEQGSTDTQYF. The CDR3 DNA reads TGTGCCATCAGTGCCGAACAGGGAAGCACAGATACGCAGTATTTT.